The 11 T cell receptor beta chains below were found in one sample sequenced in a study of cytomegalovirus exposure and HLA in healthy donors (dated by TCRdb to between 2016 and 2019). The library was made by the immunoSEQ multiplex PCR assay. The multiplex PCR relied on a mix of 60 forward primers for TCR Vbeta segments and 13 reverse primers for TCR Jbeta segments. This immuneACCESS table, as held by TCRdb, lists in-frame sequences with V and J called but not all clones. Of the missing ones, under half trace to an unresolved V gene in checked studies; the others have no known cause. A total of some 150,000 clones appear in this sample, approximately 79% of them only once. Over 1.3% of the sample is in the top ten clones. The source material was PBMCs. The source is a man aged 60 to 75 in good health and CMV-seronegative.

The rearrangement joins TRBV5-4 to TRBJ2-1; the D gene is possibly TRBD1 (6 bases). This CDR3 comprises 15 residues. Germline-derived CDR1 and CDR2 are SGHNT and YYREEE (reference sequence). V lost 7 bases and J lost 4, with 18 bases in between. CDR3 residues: CASGGQTSRYNEQFF. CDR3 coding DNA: TGTGCCAGCGGTGGACAGACAAGTCGGTACAATGAGCAGTTCTTC.

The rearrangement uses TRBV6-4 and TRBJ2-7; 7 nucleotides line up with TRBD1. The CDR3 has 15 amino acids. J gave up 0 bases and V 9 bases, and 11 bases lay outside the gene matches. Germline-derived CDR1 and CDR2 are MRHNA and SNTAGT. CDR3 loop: CARPLSGGLSYEQYF. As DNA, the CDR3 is TGTGCCAGACCTTTGTCAGGGGGTCTCTCCTACGAGCAGTACTTC.

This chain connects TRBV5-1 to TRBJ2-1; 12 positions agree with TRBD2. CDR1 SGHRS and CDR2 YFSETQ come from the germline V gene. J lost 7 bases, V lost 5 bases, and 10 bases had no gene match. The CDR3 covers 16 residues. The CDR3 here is CASSRTSGGPSNEQFF. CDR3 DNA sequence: TGCGCCAGCAGTCGCACTAGCGGGGGGCCATCGAATGAGCAGTTCTTC.

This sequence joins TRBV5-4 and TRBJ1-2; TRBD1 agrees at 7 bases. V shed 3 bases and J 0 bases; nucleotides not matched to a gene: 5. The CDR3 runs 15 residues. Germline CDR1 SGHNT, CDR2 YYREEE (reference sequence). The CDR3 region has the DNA TGTGCCAGCAGCTCCGGGGGACAGTCTAACTATGGCTACACCTTC. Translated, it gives CASSSGGQSNYGYTF. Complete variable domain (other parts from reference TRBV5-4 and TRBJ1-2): ETGVTQSPTHLIKTRGQQVTLRCSSQSGHNTVSWYQQALGQGPQFIFQYYREEENGRGNFPPRFSGLQFPNYSSELNVNALELDDSALYLCASSSGGQSNYGYTFGSGTRLTVV.

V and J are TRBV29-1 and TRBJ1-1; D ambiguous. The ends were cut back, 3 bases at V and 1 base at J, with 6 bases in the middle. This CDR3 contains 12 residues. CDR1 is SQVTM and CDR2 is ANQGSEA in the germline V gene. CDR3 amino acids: CSVDFQNTEAFF. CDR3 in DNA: TGCAGCGTTGATTTTCAGAACACTGAAGCTTTCTTT.

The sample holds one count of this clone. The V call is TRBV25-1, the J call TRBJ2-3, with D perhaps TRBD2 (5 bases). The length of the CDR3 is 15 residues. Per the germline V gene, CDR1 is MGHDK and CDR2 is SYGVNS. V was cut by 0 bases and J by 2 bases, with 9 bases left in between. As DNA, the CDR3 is TGTGCCAGCAGTGAATATTCCGGGAACACAGATACGCAGTATTTT. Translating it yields CASSEYSGNTDTQYF.

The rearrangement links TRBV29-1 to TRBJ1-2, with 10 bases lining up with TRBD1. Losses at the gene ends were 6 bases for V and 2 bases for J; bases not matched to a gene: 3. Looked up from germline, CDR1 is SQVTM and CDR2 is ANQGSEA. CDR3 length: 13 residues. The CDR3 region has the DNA TGCAGCGTGGACAGGGGGGACAACTATGGCTACACCTTC. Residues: CSVDRGDNYGYTF.

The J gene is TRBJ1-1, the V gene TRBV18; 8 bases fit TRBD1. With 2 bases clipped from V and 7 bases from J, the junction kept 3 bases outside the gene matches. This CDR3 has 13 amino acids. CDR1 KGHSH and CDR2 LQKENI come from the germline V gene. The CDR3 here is CASSPGGQDEAFF. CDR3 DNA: TGTGCCAGCTCACCAGGGGGACAGGATGAAGCTTTCTTT.

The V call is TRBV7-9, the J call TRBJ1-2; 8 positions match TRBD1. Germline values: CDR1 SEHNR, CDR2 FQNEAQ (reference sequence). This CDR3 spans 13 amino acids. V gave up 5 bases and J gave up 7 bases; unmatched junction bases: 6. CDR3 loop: CASSTRTGTGYTF. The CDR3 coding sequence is TGTGCCAGCAGCACCCGGACAGGGACTGGCTACACCTTC. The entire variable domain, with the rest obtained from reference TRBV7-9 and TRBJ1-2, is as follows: DTGVSQNPRHKITKRGQNVTFRCDPISEHNRLYWYRQTLGQGPEFLTYFQNEAQLEKSRLLSDRFSAERPKGSFSTLEIQRTEQGDSAMYLCASSTRTGTGYTFGSGTRLTVV.

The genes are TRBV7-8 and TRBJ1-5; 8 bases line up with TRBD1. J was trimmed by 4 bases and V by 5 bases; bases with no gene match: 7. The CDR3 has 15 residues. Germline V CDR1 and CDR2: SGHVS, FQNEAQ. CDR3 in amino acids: CASSKDRGRNQPQHF. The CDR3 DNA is TGTGCCAGCAGCAAAGACAGGGGACGGAATCAGCCCCAGCATTTT.

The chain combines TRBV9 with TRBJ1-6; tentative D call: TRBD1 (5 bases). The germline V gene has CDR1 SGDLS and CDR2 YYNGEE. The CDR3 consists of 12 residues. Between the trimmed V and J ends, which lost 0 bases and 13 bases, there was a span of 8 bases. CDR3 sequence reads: CASSVGGTPLHF. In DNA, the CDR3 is TGTGCCAGCAGCGTAGGAGGGACTCCCCTCCACTTT.